This T cell receptor (beta chain) was identified during a study of PD-1 blockade in classical Hodgkin lymphoma. Study background: Patients were infused with nivolumab 3 mg/kg every 2 weeks.

After autologous stem cell transplantation all patients relapsed, and prior brentuximab vedotin exposure differed between cohorts. Assay used: immunoSEQ multiplex PCR; TCRdb lists only in-frame clones, some missing. Of more than 12,000 clones listed, 70% to 90% are singletons. The study's findings and limits: Similar baseline diversity was found in complete responders and newly diagnosed patients. Exclusion was the outcome for patients who began nivolumab under 1 year after ASCT.

Details on this clone: Its target is not known.

The V and J ends lost 0 bases and 6 bases respectively, with 6 bases between them. The CDR3 is made up of 13 amino acids. Germline loops: CDR1 SGDLS, CDR2 YYNGEE. The chain uses TRBV9 and TRBJ2-2; D call uncertain. The source was peripheral blood mononuclear cells (PBMCs), collected at baseline. This TCR derives from a human donor with classical Hodgkin lymphoma. CDR3 loop: CASSVDVPGELFF. CDR3 in DNA: TGTGCCAGCAGCGTAGATGTCCCCGGGGAGCTGTTTTTT.